This record covers a single T cell receptor beta chain. The data were taken from a study of blood T cells in healthy people across ages. Germline V CDR1 and CDR2: LGHNA, YSLEER. This CDR3 is 17 amino acids long. The V segment lost 1 base and the J segment 4 bases; nucleotides outside the gene matches: 6. Sample-barcoded 5' priming and a J-beta primer mix drove a second PCR of about 6 to 11 cycles. A single record per CDR3 protein comes from TCRdb applying MiXCR to the 5' RACE reads. The repertoire holds 2 million or so distinct CDR3 sequences, with about 49% as singletons. Input material: blood. V gene TRBV4-3 combines with J gene TRBJ2-1; 11 nucleotides align to TRBD2. The TCR originated in a woman aged 35 to 49 in good health. This CDR3 reads CASSQASGGSLYNEQFF. CDR3 nucleotides: TGCGCCAGCAGCCAAGCTAGCGGGGGGAGTCTATACAATGAGCAGTTCTTC.